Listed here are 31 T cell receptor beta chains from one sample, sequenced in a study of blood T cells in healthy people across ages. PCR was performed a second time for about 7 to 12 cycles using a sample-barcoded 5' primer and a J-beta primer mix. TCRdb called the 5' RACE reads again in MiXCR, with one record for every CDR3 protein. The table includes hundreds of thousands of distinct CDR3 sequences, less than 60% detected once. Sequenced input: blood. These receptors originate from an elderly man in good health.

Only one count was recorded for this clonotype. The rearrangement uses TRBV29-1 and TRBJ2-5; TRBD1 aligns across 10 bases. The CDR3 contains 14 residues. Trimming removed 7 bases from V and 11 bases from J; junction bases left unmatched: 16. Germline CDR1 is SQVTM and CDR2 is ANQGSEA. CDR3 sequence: CSAGIRQGAGEQYF. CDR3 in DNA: TGCAGCGCCGGCATCAGACAGGGGGCAGGGGAGCAGTACTTC.

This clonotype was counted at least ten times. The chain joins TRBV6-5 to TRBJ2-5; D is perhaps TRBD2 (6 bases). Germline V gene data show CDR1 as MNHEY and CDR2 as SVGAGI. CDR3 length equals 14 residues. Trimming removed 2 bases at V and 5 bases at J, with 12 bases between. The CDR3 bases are TGTGCCAGCAGTTACGGGGGGACGTCGGAGACCCAGTACTTC. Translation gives CASSYGGTSETQYF.

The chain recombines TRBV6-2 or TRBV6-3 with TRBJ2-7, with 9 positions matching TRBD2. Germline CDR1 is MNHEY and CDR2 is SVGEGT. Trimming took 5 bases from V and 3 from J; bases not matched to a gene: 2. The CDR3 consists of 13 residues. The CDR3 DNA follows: TGTGCCAGCAGTACAGCGGGGGGCTACGAGCAGTACTTC. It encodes CASSTAGGYEQYF.

The CDR3 here is CASSGGQRNNEQFF. DNA of the CDR3: TGTGCCAGCAGCGGGGGACAGAGAAACAATGAGCAGTTCTTC. The genes are TRBV11-1 and TRBJ2-1, with 7 bases matching TRBD1. This CDR3 contains 14 residues. CDR1 and CDR2 (germline): SGHAT, FQDESV (reference sequence). The ends lost 5 bases at V and 5 bases at J; junction bases unmatched: 6.

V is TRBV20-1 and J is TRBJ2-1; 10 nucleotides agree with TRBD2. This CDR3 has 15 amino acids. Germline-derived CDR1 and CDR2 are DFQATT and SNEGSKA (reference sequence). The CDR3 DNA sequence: TGCAGCCTACCGGGACTAGCGTCAAGGGGCAATGAGCAGTTCTTC. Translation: CSLPGLASRGNEQFF.

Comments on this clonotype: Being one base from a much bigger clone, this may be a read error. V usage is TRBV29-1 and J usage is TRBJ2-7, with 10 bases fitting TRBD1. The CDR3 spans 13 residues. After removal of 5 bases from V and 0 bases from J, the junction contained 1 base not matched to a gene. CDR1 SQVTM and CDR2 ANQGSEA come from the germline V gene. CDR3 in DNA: TGCAGCGTTCGGACAGGGGGCTCCTACGAGCAGTACTTC. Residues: CSVRTGGSYEQYF.

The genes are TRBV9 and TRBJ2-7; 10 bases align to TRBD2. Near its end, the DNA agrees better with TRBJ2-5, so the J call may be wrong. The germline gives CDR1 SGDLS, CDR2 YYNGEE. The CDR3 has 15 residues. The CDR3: CASSPPGLARETQYF. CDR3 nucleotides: TGTGCCAGCAGCCCCCCGGGACTAGCGAGAGAGACCCAGTACTTC.

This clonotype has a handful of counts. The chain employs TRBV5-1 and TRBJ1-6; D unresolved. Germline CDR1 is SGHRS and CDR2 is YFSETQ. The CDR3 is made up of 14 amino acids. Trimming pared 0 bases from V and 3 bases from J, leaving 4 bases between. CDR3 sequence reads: CASSLDYYNSPLHF. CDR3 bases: TGCGCCAGCAGCTTGGATTACTATAATTCACCCCTCCACTTT.

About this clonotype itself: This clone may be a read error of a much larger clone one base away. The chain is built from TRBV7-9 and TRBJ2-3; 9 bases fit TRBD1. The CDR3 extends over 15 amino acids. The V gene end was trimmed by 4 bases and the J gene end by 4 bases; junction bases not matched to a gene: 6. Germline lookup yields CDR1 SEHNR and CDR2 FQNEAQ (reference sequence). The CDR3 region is CASSSGTGSPDTQYF. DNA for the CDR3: TGTGCCAGCAGCTCCGGGACAGGGAGCCCAGATACGCAGTATTTT.

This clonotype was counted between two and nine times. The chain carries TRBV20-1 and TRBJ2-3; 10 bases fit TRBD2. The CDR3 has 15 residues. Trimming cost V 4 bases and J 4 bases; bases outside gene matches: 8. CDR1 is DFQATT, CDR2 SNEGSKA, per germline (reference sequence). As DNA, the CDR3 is TGCAGTGCTACCAGCCTAGCGGGGGCCCCAGATACGCAGTATTTT. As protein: CSATSLAGAPDTQYF.

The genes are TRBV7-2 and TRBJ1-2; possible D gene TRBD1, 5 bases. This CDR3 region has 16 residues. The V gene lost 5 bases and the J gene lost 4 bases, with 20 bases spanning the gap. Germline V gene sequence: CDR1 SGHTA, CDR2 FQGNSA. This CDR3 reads CASSATFDRTGYGYTF. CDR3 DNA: TGTGCCAGCAGCGCGACCTTCGACAGAACGGGCTATGGCTACACCTTC.

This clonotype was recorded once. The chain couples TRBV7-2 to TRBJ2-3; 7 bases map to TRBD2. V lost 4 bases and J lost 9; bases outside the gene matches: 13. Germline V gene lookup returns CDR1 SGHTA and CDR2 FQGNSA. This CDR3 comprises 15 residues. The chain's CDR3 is CASSSVSGAGETQYF. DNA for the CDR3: TGTGCCAGCAGCTCGGTTAGCGGCGCGGGGGAGACGCAGTATTTT.

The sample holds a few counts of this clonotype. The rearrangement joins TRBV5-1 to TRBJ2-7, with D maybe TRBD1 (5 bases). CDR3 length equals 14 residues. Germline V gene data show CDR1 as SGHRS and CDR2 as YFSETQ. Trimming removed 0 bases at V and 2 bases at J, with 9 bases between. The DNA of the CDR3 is TGCGCCAGCAGCTTGGAGGGGAACCCCTACGAGCAGTACTTC. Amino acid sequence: CASSLEGNPYEQYF. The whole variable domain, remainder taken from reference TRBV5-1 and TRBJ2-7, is KAGVTQTPRYLIKTRGQQVTLSCSPISGHRSVSWYQQTPGQGLQFLFEYFSETQRNKGNFPGRFSGRQFSNSRSEMNVSTLELGDSALYLCASSLEGNPYEQYFGPGTRLTVT.

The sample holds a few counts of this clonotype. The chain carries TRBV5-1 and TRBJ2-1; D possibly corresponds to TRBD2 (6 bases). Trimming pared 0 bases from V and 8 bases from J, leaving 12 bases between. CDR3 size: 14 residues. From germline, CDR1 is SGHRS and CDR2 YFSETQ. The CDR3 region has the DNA TGCGCCAGCAGCTTGGAGACTAGTCGGGATGAGCAGTTCTTC. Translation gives CASSLETSRDEQFF. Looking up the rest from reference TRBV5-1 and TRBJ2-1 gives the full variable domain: KAGVTQTPRYLIKTRGQQVTLSCSPISGHRSVSWYQQTPGQGLQFLFEYFSETQRNKGNFPGRFSGRQFSNSRSEMNVSTLELGDSALYLCASSLETSRDEQFFGPGTRLTVL.

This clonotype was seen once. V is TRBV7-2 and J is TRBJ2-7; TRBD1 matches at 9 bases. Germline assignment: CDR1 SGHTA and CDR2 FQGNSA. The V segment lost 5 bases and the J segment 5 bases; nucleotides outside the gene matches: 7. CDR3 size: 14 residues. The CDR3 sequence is CASSATGGRDEQYF. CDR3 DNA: TGTGCCAGCAGCGCTACAGGGGGCAGGGACGAGCAGTACTTC.

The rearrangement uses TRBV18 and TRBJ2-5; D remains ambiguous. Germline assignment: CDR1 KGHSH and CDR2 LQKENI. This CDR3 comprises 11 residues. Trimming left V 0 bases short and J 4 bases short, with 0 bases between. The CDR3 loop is CASSPPETQYF. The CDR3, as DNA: TGTGCCAGCTCACCACCAGAGACCCAGTACTTC.

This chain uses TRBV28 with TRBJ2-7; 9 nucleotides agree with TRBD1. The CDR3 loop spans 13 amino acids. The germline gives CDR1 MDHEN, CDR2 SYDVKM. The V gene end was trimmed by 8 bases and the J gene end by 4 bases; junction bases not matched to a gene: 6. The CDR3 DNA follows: TGTGCCAGCCTGGACAGGGGTTTATACGAGCAGTACTTC. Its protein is CASLDRGLYEQYF.

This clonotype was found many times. CDR3 sequence: CASGAQGDNEKLFF. CDR3 nucleotide sequence: TGTGCCAGCGGAGCACAGGGAGATAATGAAAAACTGTTTTTT. The chain joins TRBV6-5 to TRBJ1-4; maybe TRBD1 (6 bases). V lost 8 bases and J 4 bases, leaving 14 bases between the germline ends. The V gene's germline CDR1 is MNHEY and CDR2 SVGAGI. This CDR3 contains 14 residues.

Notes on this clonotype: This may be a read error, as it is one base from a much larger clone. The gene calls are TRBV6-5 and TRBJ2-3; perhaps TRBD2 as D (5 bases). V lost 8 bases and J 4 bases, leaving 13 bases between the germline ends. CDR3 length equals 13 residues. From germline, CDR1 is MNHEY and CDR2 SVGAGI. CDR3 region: CASWRGRADTQYF. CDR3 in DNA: TGTGCCAGCTGGAGAGGGAGAGCAGATACGCAGTATTTT.

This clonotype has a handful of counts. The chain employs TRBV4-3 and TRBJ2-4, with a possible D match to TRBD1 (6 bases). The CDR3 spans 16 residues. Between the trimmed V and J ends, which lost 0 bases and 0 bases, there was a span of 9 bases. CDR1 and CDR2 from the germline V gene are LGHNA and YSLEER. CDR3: CASSQEWGLAKNIQYF. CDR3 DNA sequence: TGCGCCAGCAGCCAAGAATGGGGGCTAGCCAAAAACATTCAGTACTTC.

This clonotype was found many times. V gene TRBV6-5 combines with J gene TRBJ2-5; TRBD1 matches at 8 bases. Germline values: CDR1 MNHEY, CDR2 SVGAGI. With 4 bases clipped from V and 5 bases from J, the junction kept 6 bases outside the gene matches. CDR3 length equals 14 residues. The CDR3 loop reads CASSFRTGWETQYF. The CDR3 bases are TGTGCCAGCAGTTTCCGGACAGGGTGGGAGACCCAGTACTTC.

CDR3 in amino acids: CASSQETASGRDEQFF. CDR3 in DNA: TGTGCCAGCAGCCAAGAGACGGCTAGCGGGAGAGATGAGCAGTTCTTC. The J gene is TRBJ2-1, the V gene TRBV4-2; 10 nucleotides line up with TRBD2. Trimming took 0 bases from V and 8 from J; bases not matched to a gene: 7. In germline, CDR1 is LGHNA, CDR2 YNFKEQ. This CDR3 comprises 16 residues.

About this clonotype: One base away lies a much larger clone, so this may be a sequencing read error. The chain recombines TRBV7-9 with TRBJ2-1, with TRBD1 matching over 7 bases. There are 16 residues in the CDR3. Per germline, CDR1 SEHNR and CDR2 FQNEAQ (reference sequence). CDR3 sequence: CASSFNTGVSSNEQFF. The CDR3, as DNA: TGTGCCAGCAGCTTTAACACAGGGGTTTCCTCCAATGAGCAGTTCTTC.

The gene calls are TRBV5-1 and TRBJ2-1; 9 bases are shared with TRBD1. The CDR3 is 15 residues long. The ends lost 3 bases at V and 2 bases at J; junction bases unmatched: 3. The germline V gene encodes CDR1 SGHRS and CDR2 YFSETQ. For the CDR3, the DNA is TGCGCCAGCAGCTCACAGGGGGCACCCTACAATGAGCAGTTCTTC. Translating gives CASSSQGAPYNEQFF.

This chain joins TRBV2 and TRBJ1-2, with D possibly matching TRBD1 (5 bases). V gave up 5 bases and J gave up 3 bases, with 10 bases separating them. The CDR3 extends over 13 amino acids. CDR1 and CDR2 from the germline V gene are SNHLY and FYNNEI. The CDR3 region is CASSQEGHYGYTF. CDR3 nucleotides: TGTGCCAGCAGTCAGGAGGGACACTATGGCTACACCTTC.

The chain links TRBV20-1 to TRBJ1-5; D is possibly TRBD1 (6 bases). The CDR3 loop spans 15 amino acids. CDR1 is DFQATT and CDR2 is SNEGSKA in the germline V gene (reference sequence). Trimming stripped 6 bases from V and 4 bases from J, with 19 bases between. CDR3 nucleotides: TGCAGTGCCGACGCCCTACAGGGAGGAAATCAGCCCCAGCATTTT. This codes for CSADALQGGNQPQHF.

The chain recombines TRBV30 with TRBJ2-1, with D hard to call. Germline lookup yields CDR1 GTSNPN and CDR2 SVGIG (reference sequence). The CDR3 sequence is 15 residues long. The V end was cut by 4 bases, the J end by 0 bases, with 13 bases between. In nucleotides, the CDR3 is TGTGCCTGGACGTCCGGACGCAGCTCCTACAATGAGCAGTTCTTC. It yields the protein CAWTSGRSSYNEQFF.

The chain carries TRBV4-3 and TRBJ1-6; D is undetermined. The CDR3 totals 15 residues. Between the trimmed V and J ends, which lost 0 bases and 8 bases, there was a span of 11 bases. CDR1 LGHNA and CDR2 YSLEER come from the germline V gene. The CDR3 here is CASSQEGGRDSPLHF. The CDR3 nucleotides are TGCGCCAGCAGCCAAGAAGGCGGACGGGATTCACCCCTCCACTTT.

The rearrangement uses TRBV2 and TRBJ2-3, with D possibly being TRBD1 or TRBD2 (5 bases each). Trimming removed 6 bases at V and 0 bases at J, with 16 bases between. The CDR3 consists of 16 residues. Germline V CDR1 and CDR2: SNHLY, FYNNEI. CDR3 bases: TGTGCCAGCAGCCAAGGGACCTCACGTAGCACAGATACGCAGTATTTT. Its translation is CASSQGTSRSTDTQYF. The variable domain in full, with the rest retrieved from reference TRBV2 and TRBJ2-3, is EPEVTQTPSHQVTQMGQEVILRCVPISNHLYFYWYRQILGQKVEFLVSFYNNEISEKSEIFDDQFSVERPDGSNFTLKIRSTKLEDSAMYFCASSQGTSRSTDTQYFGPGTRLTVL.

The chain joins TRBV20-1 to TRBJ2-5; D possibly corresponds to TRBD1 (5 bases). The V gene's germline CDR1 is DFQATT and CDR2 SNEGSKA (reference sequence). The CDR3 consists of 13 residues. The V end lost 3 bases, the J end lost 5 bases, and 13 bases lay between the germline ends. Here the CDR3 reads CSARALWGETQYF. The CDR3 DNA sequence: TGCAGTGCTAGGGCCCTATGGGGCGAGACCCAGTACTTC.

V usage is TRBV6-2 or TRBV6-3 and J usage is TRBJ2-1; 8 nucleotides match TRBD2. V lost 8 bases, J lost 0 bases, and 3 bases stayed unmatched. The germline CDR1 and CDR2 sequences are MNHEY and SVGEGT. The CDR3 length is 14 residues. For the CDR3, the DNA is TGTGCCAGCTCCGGGGGGGTCTCCTACAATGAGCAGTTCTTC. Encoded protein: CASSGGVSYNEQFF.